This entry lists 27 T cell receptor beta chains sequenced from one sample in a study of blood T cells in healthy people across ages. Primed by a sample-barcoded 5' primer and a J-beta primer mix, a second PCR proceeded for about 7 to 12 cycles. Each CDR3 protein gets one entry after TCRdb re-called the 5' RACE reads with MiXCR. The profile shows around 580,000 distinct CDR3 sequences, around 48% of them singletons. The material sequenced was blood. The origin of the receptors is a man older than 75 in good health.

The rearrangement joins TRBV7-2 to TRBJ2-7, with 9 bases identical to TRBD2. From germline, CDR1 is SGHTA and CDR2 FQGNSA. V lost 5 bases, J lost 0 bases, and 8 bases stayed unmatched. The CDR3 runs to 16 residues. This CDR3 is CASSRDSGGSSYEQYF. The CDR3 coding sequence is TGTGCCAGCAGCAGGGATAGCGGGGGCAGCTCCTACGAGCAGTACTTC.

The chain links TRBV3-1 to TRBJ1-5; 10 positions agree with TRBD1. Per germline, CDR1 LGHDT and CDR2 YNNKEL (reference sequence). V shed 4 bases and J 6 bases; nucleotides not matched to a gene: 9. This CDR3 region has 16 residues. In DNA, the CDR3 is TGTGCCAGCAGCCCGGCCGGGACAGGGGTGGGTCAGCCCCAGCATTTT. It translates to CASSPAGTGVGQPQHF.

This clonotype was recorded a few times. The V gene is TRBV20-1, the J gene TRBJ2-1, with 14 bases fitting TRBD2. CDR3 length equals 15 residues. With V trimmed by 6 bases and J by 9 bases, 10 bases remained unmatched. Germline V gene lookup returns CDR1 DFQATT and CDR2 SNEGSKA (reference sequence). Written as DNA, the CDR3 is TGCAGTGCCCCCTCCCGACTAGCGGGAGGGCTTGAGCAGTTCTTC. Its protein product is CSAPSRLAGGLEQFF.

This rearrangement joins TRBV28 to TRBJ2-5, with 10 bases aligning to TRBD2. Trimming cost V 5 bases and J 6 bases; bases outside gene matches: 9. Germline V CDR1 and CDR2: MDHEN, SYDVKM. The CDR3 totals 15 residues. The CDR3 loop reads CASSKGAGGPKTQYF. CDR3 sequence (DNA): TGTGCCAGCAGTAAAGGAGCGGGAGGGCCTAAGACCCAGTACTTC. Looking up the rest from reference TRBV28 and TRBJ2-5 gives the full variable domain: DVKVTQSSRYLVKRTGEKVFLECVQDMDHENMFWYRQDPGLGLRLIYFSYDVKMKEKGDIPEGYSVSREKKERFSLILESASTNQTSMYLCASSKGAGGPKTQYFGPGTRLLVL.

The rearrangement joins TRBV7-8 to TRBJ1-2, with D possibly TRBD1 on 5 matching bases. V lost 2 bases to trimming and J lost 7 bases, with 14 bases between them. The length of the CDR3 is 14 residues. CDR1 is SGHVS and CDR2 is FQNEAQ in the germline V gene. The DNA of the CDR3 is TGTGCCAGCAGCTTAAAAGGGGAATGGAGTGGCTACACCTTC. Translation gives CASSLKGEWSGYTF. Looking up the rest from reference TRBV7-8 and TRBJ1-2 gives the full variable domain: GAGVSQSPRYKVAKRGQDVALRCDPISGHVSLFWYQQALGQGPEFLTYFQNEAQLDKSGLPSDRFFAERPEGSVSTLKIQRTQQEDSAVYLCASSLKGEWSGYTFGSGTRLTVV.

The chain uses TRBV6-2 or TRBV6-3 and TRBJ2-3; 7 nucleotides agree with TRBD2. V gave up 1 base and J gave up 2 bases; unmatched junction bases: 6. This CDR3 spans 16 amino acids. CDR1 MNHEY and CDR2 SVGEGT come from the germline V gene. Here the CDR3 DNA reads TGTGCCAGCAGTTACTTCAGGACTAGAAACACAGATACGCAGTATTTT. Translation: CASSYFRTRNTDTQYF.

The chain links TRBV2 to TRBJ1-6, with D possibly being TRBD1 (5 bases). The CDR3 totals 15 residues. Deletions cut 4 bases from V and 11 bases from J, with 18 bases between. Germline V gene sequence: CDR1 SNHLY, CDR2 FYNNEI. This CDR3 is CASSGVRGPGAPLHF. In nucleotides, the CDR3 is TGTGCCAGCAGTGGAGTACGGGGTCCGGGGGCACCCCTCCACTTT. The variable domain in full, with the rest retrieved from reference TRBV2 and TRBJ1-6, is EPEVTQTPSHQVTQMGQEVILRCVPISNHLYFYWYRQILGQKVEFLVSFYNNEISEKSEIFDDQFSVERPDGSNFTLKIRSTKLEDSAMYFCASSGVRGPGAPLHFGNGTRLTVT.

This chain links TRBV7-2 with TRBJ1-1; no firm D call. This CDR3 region has 15 residues. Germline values: CDR1 SGHTA, CDR2 FQGNSA. V lost 7 bases, J lost 1 base, and 16 bases lay in between. In DNA, the CDR3 is TGTGCCAGCACAGAAAGGCCGGGATGGAACACTGAAGCTTTCTTT. Protein: CASTERPGWNTEAFF.

This clonotype was detected only a few times. The V and J genes are TRBV28 and TRBJ2-4; 7 positions match TRBD1. The DNA end is a closer match to TRBJ2-5, so the J assignment may be wrong. Germline V gene lookup returns CDR1 MDHEN and CDR2 SYDVKM. The CDR3 loop spans 14 amino acids. Written as DNA, the CDR3 is TGTGCCAGCAGTTTACAGACAGGGCGAGAGACCCAGTACTTC. It is translated as CASSLQTGRETQYF.

This clonotype was counted between two and nine times. The CDR3 bases are TGTGCCAGCAGCCCTAGCGCCGGGTCTAGCACAGATACGCAGTATTTT. The encoded protein is CASSPSAGSSTDTQYF. This sequence joins TRBV7-2 and TRBJ2-3; D is possibly TRBD2 (6 bases). Germline lookup yields CDR1 SGHTA and CDR2 FQGNSA. V lost 5 bases and J lost 0, with 15 bases in between. CDR3 length: 16 residues. The full variable domain, rest sourced from reference TRBV7-2 and TRBJ2-3, is GAGVSQSPSNKVTEKGKDVELRCDPISGHTALYWYRQSLGQGLEFLIYFQGNSAPDKSGLPSDRFSAERTGGSVSTLTIQRTQQEDSAVYLCASSPSAGSSTDTQYFGPGTRLTVL.

V and J are TRBV7-6 and TRBJ2-5; the D gene is possibly TRBD1 (6 bases). Germline V gene lookup returns CDR1 SGHVS and CDR2 FNYEAQ. This CDR3 region has 15 residues. V was cut by 3 bases and J by 5 bases, with 16 bases left in between. CDR3 sequence (DNA): TGTGCCAGCAGCTTGAGACAGGCCTCAGGGGAGACCCAGTACTTC. It encodes CASSLRQASGETQYF.

This rearrangement joins TRBV20-1 to TRBJ2-5; D is ambiguous. This CDR3 has 14 residues. Between the trimmed V and J ends, which lost 0 bases and 1 base, there was a span of 9 bases. CDR1 and CDR2 (germline): DFQATT, SNEGSKA (reference sequence). The CDR3 spells CSARDSAVQETQYF. The DNA for the CDR3 is TGCAGTGCTAGAGATTCGGCAGTCCAAGAGACCCAGTACTTC.

In nucleotides, the CDR3 is TGCAGTGCTAGAAAAACAGGGGGTCCCTATGGCTACACCTTC. It translates to CSARKTGGPYGYTF. The J gene is TRBJ1-2, the V gene TRBV20-1, with 8 bases lining up with TRBD1. The CDR3 is made up of 14 amino acids. Germline CDR1 and CDR2: DFQATT and SNEGSKA (reference sequence). V lost 2 bases and J lost 4; bases outside the gene matches: 6.

The chain combines TRBV6-6 with TRBJ2-5; perhaps TRBD1 as D (6 bases). Near its end, the DNA agrees better with TRBJ2-1, so the J call may be wrong. Germline lookup yields CDR1 MNHNY and CDR2 SVGAGI (reference sequence). This CDR3 is 15 amino acids long. DNA for the CDR3: TGTGCCAGCACCAACGACAGGATGGGACAAGAGACCCAGTTCTTC. The encoded protein is CASTNDRMGQETQFF.

The chain joins TRBV20-1 to TRBJ2-5; TRBD1 matches 12 bases. The J call could be wrong; TRBJ2-7 is a better fit for the DNA end. CDR3 length: 15 amino acids. CDR1 is DFQATT and CDR2 is SNEGSKA in the germline V gene (reference sequence). The CDR3 region is CSARRTGTGGHEQYF. As DNA, the CDR3 is TGCAGTGCTAGGCGGACCGGGACAGGGGGCCACGAGCAGTACTTC.

Worth noting for this clonotype: Mismatch with germline at one junction end may stem from a read error. This CDR3 is CASSLRTTGLSEAIF. Written as DNA, the CDR3 is TGCGCCAGCAGCCTGAGAACGACAGGGCTGTCTGAAGCTATCTTT. V gene TRBV5-1 combines with J gene TRBJ1-1, with 7 positions matching TRBD1. The germline gives CDR1 SGHRS, CDR2 YFSETQ. CDR3 length: 15 residues. Full variable domain (outside the CDR3, taken from reference TRBV5-1 and TRBJ1-1): KAGVTQTPRYLIKTRGQQVTLSCSPISGHRSVSWYQQTPGQGLQFLFEYFSETQRNKGNFPGRFSGRQFSNSRSEMNVSTLELGDSALYLCASSLRTTGLSEAIFGQGTRLTVV.

The CDR3 coding sequence is TGTGCCAGCAGCCCCTGGCGGGTCACAGATACGCAGTATTTT. Protein sequence: CASSPWRVTDTQYF. This rearrangement joins TRBV3-1 to TRBJ2-3; weak D call: TRBD2 (5 bases). The V gene's germline CDR1 is LGHDT and CDR2 YNNKEL (reference sequence). The CDR3 has 14 residues. The V end was cut by 4 bases, the J end by 2 bases, with 10 bases between.

The J gene is TRBJ2-7, the V gene TRBV20-1, with 9 bases aligning to TRBD2. Trimming removed 5 bases from V and 2 bases from J; junction bases left unmatched: 10. Germline CDR1 DFQATT, CDR2 SNEGSKA (reference sequence). CDR3 length: 15 amino acids. The chain's CDR3 is CSALGLAGLTYEQYF. The CDR3, as DNA: TGCAGTGCTTTGGGGCTAGCGGGACTCACCTACGAGCAGTACTTC.

This clonotype was seen more than once but under ten times. The rearrangement joins TRBV20-1 to TRBJ2-1, with a possible D match to TRBD2 (5 bases). This CDR3 is 17 amino acids long. V was shortened by 4 bases and J by 1 base, with 20 bases between the two germline ends. Germline lookup yields CDR1 DFQATT and CDR2 SNEGSKA (reference sequence). Written as DNA, the CDR3 is TGCAGTGCTATCAAGCGGTTCAGCGGCGTTTCCTACAATGAGCAGTTCTTC. It codes for CSAIKRFSGVSYNEQFF.

This clonotype has only one observation. This sequence joins TRBV2 and TRBJ2-1, with 14 positions matching TRBD2. The CDR3 sequence is 14 residues long. The germline V gene has CDR1 SNHLY and CDR2 FYNNEI. Unmatched junction bases numbered 5, after V lost 4 bases and J lost 12 bases. The CDR3: CASSGGLAGVGQFF. DNA for the CDR3: TGTGCCAGCAGTGGGGGACTAGCGGGAGTAGGGCAGTTCTTC.

This clonotype was detected only a few times. Written as DNA, the CDR3 is TGTGCCACCAGTGAGCCCGGAGGCGCGCAGTATTTT. Translation: CATSEPGGAQYF. The chain joins TRBV24-1 to TRBJ2-3; the D gene is possibly TRBD2 (5 bases). V was shortened by 4 bases and J by 10 bases, with 11 bases between the two germline ends. The CDR3 is made up of 12 amino acids. Germline loops: CDR1 KGHDR, CDR2 SFDVKD.

This rearrangement joins TRBV6-2 or TRBV6-3 to TRBJ2-2; D is ambiguous. V shed 0 bases and J shed 2 bases, with 4 bases lying between them. Germline V gene lookup returns CDR1 MNHEY and CDR2 SVGEGT. The CDR3 is 14 amino acids. The CDR3 DNA reads TGTGCCAGCAGTTACTCGACAAACACCGGGGAGCTGTTTTTT. Translation gives CASSYSTNTGELFF.

This clonotype was seen more than once but under ten times. The rearrangement links TRBV5-1 to TRBJ2-3; the match to TRBD2 covers 7 bases. This CDR3 has 16 residues. CDR1 and CDR2 (germline): SGHRS, YFSETQ. V trimming: 4 bases; J trimming: 0 bases; junction bases outside the gene matches: 8. The CDR3 DNA follows: TGCGCCAGCAGCGCGGGGGACTCGCGTAGCACAGATACGCAGTATTTT. This codes for CASSAGDSRSTDTQYF.

This clonotype turned up a few times. The chain is built from TRBV5-1 and TRBJ2-4; D possibly corresponds to TRBD1 (5 bases). Germline CDR1 and CDR2: SGHRS and YFSETQ. This CDR3 has 13 amino acids. The V end lost 0 bases, the J end lost 13 bases, and 14 bases lay between the germline ends. Written as DNA, the CDR3 is TGCGCCAGCAGCTTGGACAGGCACAGGCACCAGTACTTC. Translated: CASSLDRHRHQYF.

There are a few counts of this clonotype. The chain carries TRBV20-1 and TRBJ2-3; 9 bases agree with TRBD2. The length of the CDR3 is 17 residues. V shed 3 bases, J shed 4 bases, and the junction held 14 bases outside the gene matches. CDR1 and CDR2 from the germline V gene are DFQATT and SNEGSKA (reference sequence). This CDR3 reads CSASPTTRGGRADTQYF. DNA for the CDR3: TGCAGTGCTAGCCCTACAACGCGGGGGGGGCGGGCAGATACGCAGTATTTT.

The rearrangement links TRBV9 to TRBJ2-1; D gene uncertain. CDR1 and CDR2 from the germline V gene are SGDLS and YYNGEE. The CDR3 has 15 amino acids. The V and J ends lost 3 bases and 5 bases respectively, with 15 bases between them. CDR3 in amino acids: CASSAPGRPHNEQFF. The CDR3 DNA reads as TGTGCCAGCAGCGCCCCGGGCCGACCCCACAATGAGCAGTTCTTC.

This clonotype was recorded only once. This chain links TRBV20-1 with TRBJ2-5; 13 nucleotides align to TRBD2. CDR1 is DFQATT and CDR2 is SNEGSKA in the germline V gene (reference sequence). The CDR3 is made up of 13 amino acids. For the CDR3, the DNA is TGCCGTGGACTAGCGGGAGTGGGGGAGACCCAGTACTTC. It yields the protein CRGLAGVGETQYF.